Each of the 24 T cell receptor beta chains below was sequenced from the same sample in a study of CD8 T cells in Susac syndrome. Random hexamers were used to reverse transcribe roughly 0.45 to 1 ug of RNA. TCRdb called the immunoSEQ multiplex PCR reads again in MiXCR, with one record for every CDR3 protein. The sample lists fewer than 200,000 distinct CDR3 sequences, around 96% occurring once. Sequencing input: CD4+ T cells from PBMCs. The source of these receptors is a human donor in good health.

The V gene is TRBV4-2, the J gene TRBJ1-1; D not certain. The CDR3 spans 13 residues. The V and J ends lost 0 bases and 7 bases respectively, with 9 bases between them. CDR1 LGHNA and CDR2 YNFKEQ come from the germline V gene. CDR3 protein: CASSQEGVGEAFF. CDR3 DNA: TGTGCCAGCAGCCAAGAGGGAGTCGGTGAAGCTTTCTTT.

V and J are TRBV27 and TRBJ2-7, with D tentatively TRBD1 (6 bases). This CDR3 is 14 amino acids long. Trimming removed 5 bases at V and 7 bases at J, with 18 bases between. The germline gives CDR1 MNHEY, CDR2 SMNVEV (reference sequence). Here the CDR3 reads CASSPWDTPQEQYF. DNA of the CDR3: TGTGCCAGCAGTCCGTGGGACACTCCGCAGGAGCAGTACTTC.

This chain uses TRBV6-2 or TRBV6-3 with TRBJ2-7, with 7 bases that match TRBD2. CDR3 length: 14 amino acids. V lost 2 bases to trimming and J lost 4 bases; unmatched junction nucleotides: 5. Per the germline V gene, CDR1 is MNHEY and CDR2 is SVGEGT. The CDR3 sequence is CASSYVRERYEQYF. The CDR3 nucleotides are TGTGCCAGCAGTTACGTGCGGGAGAGGTACGAGCAGTACTTC.

This clonotype was picked up one time. The CDR3 DNA follows: TGCAGTGCTAGAGATCGGCGCACCGCAGATACGCAGTATTTT. This codes for CSARDRRTADTQYF. This chain connects TRBV20-1 to TRBJ2-3; no reliable D call. Germline CDR1 DFQATT, CDR2 SNEGSKA (reference sequence). Trimming left V 0 bases short and J 4 bases short, with 11 bases between. This CDR3 has 14 residues.

The rearrangement uses TRBV28 and TRBJ1-2; the D gene is possibly TRBD1 (6 bases). Trimming left V 6 bases short and J 4 bases short, with 12 bases between. Germline CDR1 MDHEN, CDR2 SYDVKM. The CDR3 totals 13 residues. The DNA of the CDR3 is TGTGCCAGCAGGGGAACAGGGAGCTATGGCTACACCTTC. Protein sequence: CASRGTGSYGYTF.

J is TRBJ2-2 and V is TRBV18; unclear D gene. Germline CDR1 and CDR2: KGHSH and LQKENI. The CDR3 extends over 14 amino acids. Trimming removed 2 bases at V and 6 bases at J, with 10 bases between. The CDR3 spells CASSPSREPGELFF. The CDR3 region has the DNA TGTGCCAGCTCACCATCGAGAGAGCCCGGGGAGCTGTTTTTT.

This sequence joins TRBV18 and TRBJ2-2; either TRBD1 or TRBD2 may supply D (5 bases each). CDR3 length equals 16 residues. The V end lost 1 base, the J end lost 6 bases, and 15 bases lay between the germline ends. Germline CDR1 is KGHSH and CDR2 is LQKENI. The CDR3 DNA is TGTGCCAGCTCACCACTGGGACCAGCAACCTCCGGGGAGCTGTTTTTT. Residues: CASSPLGPATSGELFF.

V gene TRBV27 combines with J gene TRBJ2-7; perhaps TRBD1 as D (6 bases). V was cut by 4 bases and J by 5 bases, with 18 bases left in between. Germline-derived CDR1 and CDR2 are MNHEY and SMNVEV (reference sequence). This CDR3 is 15 amino acids long. Written as DNA, the CDR3 is TGTGCCAGCAGTTCCGCAGGGGCCCGGGGAAACGAGCAGTACTTC. Translation: CASSSAGARGNEQYF.

The chain has TRBV29-1 and TRBJ1-2; 7 positions match TRBD1. Germline CDR1 and CDR2: SQVTM and ANQGSEA. The junction had 2 bases not matched to a gene; V was cut back by 7 bases and J by 6 bases. The CDR3 extends over 10 amino acids. The DNA of the CDR3 is TGCAGCGCCGGACAGGATGGCTACACCTTC. Residues: CSAGQDGYTF.

V and J are TRBV12-3 or TRBV12-4 and TRBJ2-7, with D uncertain. V lost 6 bases and J 4 bases, leaving 16 bases between the germline ends. This CDR3 has 14 amino acids. CDR3 sequence reads: CASSPYGVNYEQYF. The CDR3 nucleotides read TGTGCCAGCAGCCCATATGGAGTCAATTACGAGCAGTACTTC.

This chain joins TRBV9 and TRBJ2-5; D is possibly TRBD1 (5 bases). This CDR3 has 14 residues. Germline CDR1 reads SGDLS; CDR2 reads YYNGEE. Trimming shortened V by 3 bases and J by 3 bases, and 12 bases separated the two germline ends. In DNA, the CDR3 is TGTGCCAGCAGCGCATGGGGCAACGAAGAGACCCAGTACTTC. Its protein is CASSAWGNEETQYF. The full variable domain, completed using reference TRBV9 and TRBJ2-5, is DSGVTQTPKHLITATGQRVTLRCSPRSGDLSVYWYQQSLDQGLQFLIQYYNGEERAKGNILERFSAQQFPDLHSELNLSSLELGDSALYFCASSAWGNEETQYFGPGTRLLVL.

This chain links TRBV6-5 with TRBJ1-4; a possible D gene is TRBD1 (5 bases). Germline CDR1 MNHEY, CDR2 SVGAGI. Trimming shortened V by 4 bases and J by 0 bases, and 9 bases separated the two germline ends. This CDR3 is built from 15 residues. The CDR3 spells CASSSPRATNEKLFF. The CDR3 nucleotides are TGTGCCAGCAGTTCCCCCAGGGCAACTAATGAAAAACTGTTTTTT.

This chain links TRBV6-2 or TRBV6-3 with TRBJ2-7; a possible D gene is TRBD1 (5 bases). CDR3 length equals 14 residues. Trimming took 7 bases from V and 2 from J, leaving 15 bases between them. Per germline, CDR1 MNHEY and CDR2 SVGEGT. The CDR3 DNA is TGTGCCAGCAACTTATACAGGAACGCCTACGAGCAGTACTTC. Its translation is CASNLYRNAYEQYF.

This chain joins TRBV19 and TRBJ2-5, with 7 bases aligning to TRBD2. J was trimmed by 5 bases and V by 3 bases; bases with no gene match: 9. The length of the CDR3 is 15 residues. The germline V gene has CDR1 LNHDA and CDR2 SQIVND (reference sequence). This chain's CDR3 is CASSMNGRPGETQYF. The CDR3 region has the DNA TGTGCCAGTAGTATGAACGGGAGGCCCGGGGAGACCCAGTACTTC.

The chain links TRBV27 to TRBJ2-2; tentatively, D is TRBD2 (7 bases). Trimming took 6 bases from V and 3 from J, leaving 17 bases between them. This CDR3 has 16 residues. Germline V gene sequence: CDR1 MNHEY, CDR2 SMNVEV (reference sequence). The DNA of the CDR3 is TGTGCCAGCAGACGTACTAGCGCAGGGGACACCGGGGAGCTGTTTTTT. As protein: CASRRTSAGDTGELFF.

The table lists this clonotype with a count of one. This sequence joins TRBV20-1 and TRBJ1-2, with D perhaps matching TRBD1 (6 bases). Germline lookup yields CDR1 DFQATT and CDR2 SNEGSKA (reference sequence). Trimming took 3 bases from V and 3 from J, leaving 11 bases between them. This CDR3 contains 13 residues. This CDR3 reads CSASRRGHYGYTF. DNA for the CDR3: TGCAGTGCTAGTCGCAGGGGACACTATGGCTACACCTTC.

CDR3 amino acids: CASSQEYGTYDNQPQHF. CDR3 coding DNA: TGTGCCAGCAGCCAAGAATATGGGACTTATGACAATCAGCCCCAGCATTTT. The chain joins TRBV4-2 to TRBJ1-5; a possible D gene is TRBD1 (5 bases). The CDR3 consists of 17 residues. In germline, CDR1 is LGHNA, CDR2 YNFKEQ. V was pared by 0 bases and J by 3 bases, with 15 bases between.

The V gene is TRBV29-1, the J gene TRBJ2-2, with D possibly matching TRBD2 (6 bases). The CDR3 is 13 amino acids. Trimming took off 6 bases at V and 4 bases at J, with 12 bases between the two ends. Germline CDR1 is SQVTM and CDR2 is ANQGSEA. This chain's CDR3 is CSVLRGGTGELFF. The CDR3 DNA follows: TGCAGCGTCCTGCGGGGCGGCACCGGGGAGCTGTTTTTT.

This chain connects TRBV20-1 to TRBJ2-1; 7 positions agree with TRBD2. Germline V gene lookup returns CDR1 DFQATT and CDR2 SNEGSKA (reference sequence). The CDR3 extends over 14 amino acids. With 2 bases clipped from V and 6 bases from J, the junction kept 7 bases outside the gene matches. CDR3 bases: TGCAGTGCTAGATCAGGACTAGGGATCAATGAGCAGTTCTTC. Translating gives CSARSGLGINEQFF.

The chain recombines TRBV29-1 with TRBJ2-5, with D maybe TRBD1 (5 bases). Germline loops: CDR1 SQVTM, CDR2 ANQGSEA. The CDR3 is 13 amino acids. The V end lost 4 bases, the J end lost 6 bases, and 15 bases lay between the germline ends. The CDR3 loop is CSVGQGLEKTQYF. CDR3 DNA: TGCAGCGTTGGCCAGGGTCTTGAGAAGACCCAGTACTTC.

This chain connects TRBV29-1 to TRBJ2-1; TRBD2 matches at 8 bases. Germline V gives CDR1 SQVTM, CDR2 ANQGSEA. The CDR3 consists of 15 residues. V lost 3 bases, J lost 1 base, and 5 bases stayed unmatched. CDR3 DNA sequence: TGCAGCGTTGATACCGGGACTAGTTCCTACAATGAGCAGTTCTTC. Its translation: CSVDTGTSSYNEQFF.

This clonotype appeared a single time. The V gene is TRBV20-1, the J gene TRBJ2-2; unclear D gene. The ends were cut back, 5 bases at V and 7 bases at J, with 8 bases in the middle. Per germline, CDR1 DFQATT and CDR2 SNEGSKA (reference sequence). CDR3 length: 11 residues. The chain's CDR3 is CSAGYDGELFF. CDR3 bases: TGCAGTGCTGGTTACGACGGGGAGCTGTTTTTT.

V and J are TRBV29-1 and TRBJ2-7; D is uncertain. Trimming removed 5 bases at V and 6 bases at J, with 8 bases between. The V gene's germline CDR1 is SQVTM and CDR2 ANQGSEA. CDR3 length: 10 residues. Written as DNA, the CDR3 is TGCAGCGTTCTAGTTCGCGAGCAGTACTTC. Encoded protein: CSVLVREQYF.

The V and J genes are TRBV4-1 and TRBJ2-1, with a possible D match to TRBD2 (6 bases). Germline values: CDR1 MGHRA, CDR2 YSYEKL. V shed 2 bases and J shed 4 bases, with 15 bases lying between them. The CDR3 has 16 amino acids. CDR3 DNA: TGCGCCAGCAGCCAATCCGGGACTGGCGTTTACAATGAGCAGTTCTTC. Its translation: CASSQSGTGVYNEQFF.